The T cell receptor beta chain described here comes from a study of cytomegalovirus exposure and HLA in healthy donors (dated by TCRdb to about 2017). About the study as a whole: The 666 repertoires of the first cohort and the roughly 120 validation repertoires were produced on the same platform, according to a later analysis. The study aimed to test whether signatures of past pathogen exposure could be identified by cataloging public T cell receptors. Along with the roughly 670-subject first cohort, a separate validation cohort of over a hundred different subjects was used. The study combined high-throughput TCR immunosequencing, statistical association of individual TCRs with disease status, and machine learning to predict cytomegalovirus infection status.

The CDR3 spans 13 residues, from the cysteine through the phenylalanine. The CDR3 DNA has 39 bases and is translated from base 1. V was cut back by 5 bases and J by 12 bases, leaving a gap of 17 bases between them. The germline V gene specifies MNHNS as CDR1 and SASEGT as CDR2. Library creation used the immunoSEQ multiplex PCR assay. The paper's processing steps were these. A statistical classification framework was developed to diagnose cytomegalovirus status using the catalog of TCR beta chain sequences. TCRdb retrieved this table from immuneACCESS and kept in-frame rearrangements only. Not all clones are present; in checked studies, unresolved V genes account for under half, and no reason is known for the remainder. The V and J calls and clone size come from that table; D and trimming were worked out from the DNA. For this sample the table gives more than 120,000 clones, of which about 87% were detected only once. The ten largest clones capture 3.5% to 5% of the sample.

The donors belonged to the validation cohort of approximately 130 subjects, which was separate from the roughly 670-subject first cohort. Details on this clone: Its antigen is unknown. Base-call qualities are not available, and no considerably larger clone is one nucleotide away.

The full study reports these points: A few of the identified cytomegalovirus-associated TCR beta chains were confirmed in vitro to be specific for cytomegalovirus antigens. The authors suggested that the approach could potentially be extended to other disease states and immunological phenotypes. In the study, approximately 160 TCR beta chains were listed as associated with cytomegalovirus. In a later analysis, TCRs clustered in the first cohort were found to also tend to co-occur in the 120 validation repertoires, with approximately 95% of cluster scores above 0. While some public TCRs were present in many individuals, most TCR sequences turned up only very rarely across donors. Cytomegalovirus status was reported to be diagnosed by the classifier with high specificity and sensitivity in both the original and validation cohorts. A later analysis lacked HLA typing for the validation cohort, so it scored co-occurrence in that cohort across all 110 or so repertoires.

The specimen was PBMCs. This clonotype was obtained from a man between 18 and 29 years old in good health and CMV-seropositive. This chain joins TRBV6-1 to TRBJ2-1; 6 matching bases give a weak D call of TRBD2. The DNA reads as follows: TGTGCCAGCAGTCAACCCGTCGCCGGGGGGCAGTTCTTC. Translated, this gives CASSQPVAGGQFF.